This T cell receptor beta chain was observed in a study of blood T cell repertoires in COVID-19. The count of this clone is one. Participants were aged about 18 to 100 years from approximately 24 US areas. Data came from immunoSEQ multiplex PCR; TCRdb stores just in-frame clones and leaves some out. The data hold 250,000 to 300,000 clones, with 88% observed a single time. The clonotype originates from a woman in her twenties or thirties who had recovered from COVID-19. Sequencing input: PBMCs or T cells enriched from blood (not recorded which).

CDR3: CASSQGTEAFF. DNA of the CDR3: TGTGCCAGCAGCCAGGGGACTGAAGCTTTCTTT. The chain couples TRBV7-9 to TRBJ1-1; D perhaps matches TRBD1 (6 bases). The germline CDR1 and CDR2 sequences are SEHNR and FQNEAQ (reference sequence). The V end lost 5 bases, the J end lost 5 bases, and 6 bases lay between the germline ends. The CDR3 contains 11 residues.